This TCR beta chain was profiled in a study of blood T cell repertoires in COVID-19. Trimming stripped 0 bases from V and 7 bases from J, with 7 bases between. Germline CDR1 is LGHDT and CDR2 is YNNKEL (reference sequence). This CDR3 is built from 14 residues. This table comes from immunoSEQ multiplex PCR, and its TCRdb copy is limited to in-frame clones, with some not included. Of roughly 290,000 clones detected, about nine tenths appear once; the ten largest clones hold 1.7%. The sequence came from a middle-aged woman who had recovered from COVID-19. This chain joins TRBV3-1 (or the pseudogene TRBV3-2) and TRBJ1-6; no clear D. Sample: PBMCs or T cells enriched from blood (not recorded which). The CDR3 here is CASSQDSSNSPLHF. The CDR3 DNA reads as TGTGCCAGCAGCCAAGATTCGTCCAATTCACCCCTCCACTTT.